Listed below are T cell receptor beta chains from one sample, sequenced in a study of T-cell reconstitution after alpha-beta-depleted transplantation in children. TCRdb passed the PCR reads through MiXCR, listing each CDR3 protein once. The sample has roughly 670,000 distinct CDR3 sequences; about 12% are singletons. Sequencing used PBMCs, obtained before TCRalphabeta/CD19-depleted stem cell transplant. Every receptor here comes from a girl aged 2-10 years with congenital amegakaryocytic thrombocytopenia, due to receive a stem cell transplant. The CDR3 runs from the conserved cysteine through the conserved F or W. D genes are given only for firm matches. A row's size may be missing; if present it is once, few, many or a size class.

many	TRBV6-5	TRBJ1-1	NA	TGTGCCAGCAGTTACTCGCGGACAGCCGCTGAAGCTTTCTTT	CASSYSRTAAEAFF
many	TRBV12-3/TRBV12-4	TRBJ2-1	TRBD2	TGTGCCAGCAATTTGGGGACTAGTTCACATGAGCAGTTCTTC	CASNLGTSSHEQFF
many	TRBV29-1	TRBJ1-1	NA	TGCAGCGCAGGACAGAAGGGCGCTGAAGCTTTCTTT	CSAGQKGAEAFF
many	TRBV7-2	TRBJ1-4	NA	TGTGCCAGCAGCTTATCGCCCACTTCGGGGCTGCCCGCCGGAAAACTGTTTTTT	CASSLSPTSGLPAGKLFF
NA	TRBV7-9	TRBJ2-7	NA	TGTGCCTGCAGCCCGAGATCGGCTCACTACGAGCAGTACTTC	CACSPRSAHYEQYF
many	TRBV29-1	TRBJ2-2	TRBD2	TGCAGCGTTGAAGATCGGGGGAGGGGTAACACCGGGGAGCTGTTTTTT	CSVEDRGRGNTGELFF
many	TRBV5-1	TRBJ2-1	NA	TGCGCCAGCAGCTTGGGGCTAGCGCACTACAATGAGCAGTTCTTC	CASSLGLAHYNEQFF
NA	TRBV4-2	TRBJ2-7	TRBD1	TGTGCCAGCAGCAAGGACAGGGGGCACGAGCAGTACTTC	CASSKDRGHEQYF
few	TRBV19	TRBJ1-1	NA	TGTGCCAGTAGTATCGAGAGGCTTCATGACACTGAAGCTTTCTTT	CASSIERLHDTEAFF
few	TRBV12-3/TRBV12-4	TRBJ2-7	TRBD2	TGTGCCAGCACCATTGCTAGCGGGAGTTACGAGCAGTACTTC	CASTIASGSYEQYF
few	TRBV5-1	TRBJ2-3	NA	TGCGCCAGCAGCTTGGCAGTTAGGGGCAGCTCAGATACGCAGTATTTT	CASSLAVRGSSDTQYF
few	TRBV6-1	TRBJ2-1	NA	TGTGCCAGCAGCGACAAGGACCATTTCCCCTACAATGAGCAGTTCTTC	CASSDKDHFPYNEQFF
many	TRBV5-1	TRBJ2-2	NA	TGCGCCAGCAGCACGTCCGGGACCCCGGGGACCGGGGAGCTGTTTTTT	CASSTSGTPGTGELFF
few	TRBV15	TRBJ2-5	NA	TGTGCCACCAGCGGCTCAGGGGCGGGTCAAGAGACCCAGTACTTC	CATSGSGAGQETQYF
NA	TRBV7-9	TRBJ1-1	NA	TGTGCCAGCAGCTTAGCGCGGGGAGATGACACTGAAGCTTTCTTT	CASSLARGDDTEAFF
NA	TRBV20-1	TRBJ2-1	TRBD2	TGCAGTGCTAGAGTTACTAGCGTTGATGAGCAGTTCTTC	CSARVTSVDEQFF
few	TRBV7-2	TRBJ2-7	NA	TGTGCCAGCAGCTGGGACTCAAGCTCCTACGAGCAGTACTTC	CASSWDSSSYEQYF
few	TRBV3-1	TRBJ2-2	NA	TGTGCCAGCAGCCATCTTACCGGGGAGCTGTTTTTT	CASSHLTGELFF
NA	TRBV12-3/TRBV12-4	TRBJ2-5	TRBD2	TGTGCCAGCAGAGGCGGGAGGGTGACCCAGTACTTC	CASRGGRVTQYF
many	TRBV10-3	TRBJ2-1	TRBD1	TGTGCCATCAGTTACGGACAGGGACTTAATGAGCAGTTCTTC	CAISYGQGLNEQFF
few	TRBV27	TRBJ1-2	TRBD1	TGTGCCAGCAGTAAACGGACAGGGGGTCCTGGCTACACCTTC	CASSKRTGGPGYTF
many	TRBV12-3/TRBV12-4	TRBJ1-2	NA	TGTGCCAGCAAGGAAGGGGGAGGTTATGGCTACACCTTC	CASKEGGGYGYTF
many	TRBV7-9	TRBJ2-2	NA	TGTGCCAGCAGCTCCCTCGGGGGGGAGCTGTTTTTT	CASSSLGGELFF
many	TRBV5-1	TRBJ1-2	TRBD1	TGCGCCAGCGTACACAGGGGTGGCTACACCTTC	CASVHRGGYTF
few	TRBV28	TRBJ2-1	NA	TGTGCCAGCCGACATCCTGAGCCCCCCTTGGATGAGCAGTTCTTC	CASRHPEPPLDEQFF
few	TRBV24-1	TRBJ2-2	TRBD2	TGTGCCACCAGTGATCCTCTAGCGGGACCGAACACCGGGGAGCTGTTTTTT	CATSDPLAGPNTGELFF
few	TRBV5-1	TRBJ2-1	TRBD2	TGCGCCAGCAGCTGGGGACTAGAAGCCTCGAATGAGCAGTTCTTC	CASSWGLEASNEQFF
many	TRBV20-1	TRBJ2-5	TRBD2	TGCAGTGCAAGACTAGCGGAGGAAGAGACCCAGTACTTC	CSARLAEEETQYF
many	TRBV10-2	TRBJ1-1	NA	TGCGCCAGCAGTGAGGGTGTCGTGAACACTGAAGCTTTCTTT	CASSEGVVNTEAFF
few	TRBV29-1	TRBJ1-2	NA	TGCAGCGTTGGAGGGGAGGTTTGGAACACCTTC	CSVGGEVWNTF
NA	TRBV11-2	TRBJ2-3	TRBD2	TGTGCCAGCAGCCAGAAGGCTAGACTAGCGGGAGCGGAGAATACGCAGTATTTT	CASSQKARLAGAENTQYF
many	TRBV28	TRBJ2-2	NA	TGTGCCAGCAGACCGTCGGGCTCCGGGGAGCTGTTTTTT	CASRPSGSGELFF
many	TRBV5-6	TRBJ2-2	NA	TGTGCCAGCAGCCGGGGGACAGCGAACACCGGGGAGCTGTTTTTT	CASSRGTANTGELFF
many	TRBV20-1	TRBJ2-1	TRBD2	TGCAGTGCTAGAGCTGCTAGCGGGAGGTTTGGTCATGAGCAGTTCTTC	CSARAASGRFGHEQFF
few	TRBV28	TRBJ1-2	NA	TGTGCCAGCAGTTACGACAAAAGCTACACCTTC	CASSYDKSYTF
NA	TRBV29-1	TRBJ1-2	NA	TGCAGCGTCACCCACGGGGAAGTGAGGGGCTACACCTTC	CSVTHGEVRGYTF
NA	TRBV15	TRBJ1-3	NA	TGTGCCACCAGCAGAGGGTGGGCGCCCCCTGGAAACACCATATATTTT	CATSRGWAPPGNTIYF
many	TRBV7-2	TRBJ2-1	TRBD1	TGTGCCAGCAGACGCACAGGGGTAGGTACGATCAATGAGCAGTTCTTC	CASRRTGVGTINEQFF
NA	TRBV7-3	TRBJ1-1	NA	TGTGCCACCACCACAACCAGGACAGCCATGAACACTGAAGCTTTCTTT	CATTTTRTAMNTEAFF
many	TRBV20-1	TRBJ2-1	TRBD2	TGCAGTGCTAGAGAGTTGGGCGGGAGGTCCTACAATGAGCAGTTCTTC	CSARELGGRSYNEQFF
NA	TRBV5-1	TRBJ2-7	NA	TGCGCCAGCAGCTCTGACACGAACTACGAGCAGTACTTC	CASSSDTNYEQYF
many	TRBV29-1	TRBJ1-2	TRBD1	TGCAGCGGCCGGGACAGCCAAAACTATGGCTACACCTTC	CSGRDSQNYGYTF
NA	TRBV20-1	TRBJ1-6	TRBD1	TGCAGTGCTAGAGGGACAGGGCCAAATTCACCCCTCCACTTT	CSARGTGPNSPLHF
few	TRBV7-9	TRBJ2-7	NA	TGTGCCAGCAGCTTATTGGCTGGGGCCCCCTACGAGCAGTACTTC	CASSLLAGAPYEQYF
few	TRBV10-3	TRBJ2-7	NA	TGTGCCATCAGGCCTGGAGCGTCAAACTACGAGCAGTACTTC	CAIRPGASNYEQYF
many	TRBV12-3/TRBV12-4	TRBJ2-1	NA	TGTGCCAGCAGCATCACCCATGAGCAGTTCTTC	CASSITHEQFF
many	TRBV5-1	TRBJ2-7	NA	TGCGCCAGCAGCTTGGACGACAGTTTCTCCTACGAGCAGTACTTC	CASSLDDSFSYEQYF
NA	TRBV11-2	TRBJ2-7	TRBD2	TGTGCCAGCAGCTTACAGGGAGGGTCCCCCTACTTC	CASSLQGGSPYF
many	TRBV29-1	TRBJ1-2	NA	TGCAGCGTATTAACAGGGTATGGCTACACCTTC	CSVLTGYGYTF
few	TRBV7-9	TRBJ1-5	NA	TGTGCCAGCAGCTTAGTAACAACGGGGGGTAGCAATCAGCCCCAGCATTTT	CASSLVTTGGSNQPQHF
many	TRBV10-3	TRBJ2-1	NA	TGTGCCATCAGCCCTAGGAATCTTCCGGCGAATGAGCAGTTCTTC	CAISPRNLPANEQFF
many	TRBV4-1	TRBJ1-3	NA	TGCGCCAGCAGCCCGGGACGTGTTCTTGGCAGGGGAAACACCATATATTTT	CASSPGRVLGRGNTIYF
many	TRBV11-1	TRBJ2-7	TRBD2	TGTGCCAGCAGCTTATCCGAGGGTACTAGCGGGTGGGGCTACGAGCAGTACTTC	CASSLSEGTSGWGYEQYF
NA	TRBV11-2	TRBJ1-3	TRBD1	TGTGCCAGCAGCTACGGACAGGCCATATATTTT	CASSYGQAIYF